This is a list of T cell receptor beta chains from one sample in a study of blood T cell repertoires in COVID-19. TCRdb keeps only in-frame clones here, not all; method: immunoSEQ multiplex PCR. Of some 270,000 clones in the sample, 80% to 90% were seen once. What was sequenced was PBMCs or T cells enriched from blood (not recorded which). These receptor sequences come from a woman aged 25 to 39 who had recovered from COVID-19. CDR3s include the opening cysteine and the closing phenylalanine or tryptophan. Each record gives: J gene, V gene, CDR3 protein.

j_call: TRBJ2-5; v_call: TRBV7-2; cdr3_aa: CASSYQTGAQETQYF
j_call: TRBJ1-2; v_call: TRBV14; cdr3_aa: CASSQRQGSGGYTF
j_call: TRBJ2-7; v_call: TRBV6-1; cdr3_aa: CASSELRGYEQYF
j_call: TRBJ2-1; v_call: TRBV2; cdr3_aa: CASTPTSAGEQFF
j_call: TRBJ2-1; v_call: TRBV29-1; cdr3_aa: CSASRGGGSTGLNEQFF
j_call: TRBJ1-2; v_call: TRBV29-1; cdr3_aa: CSVWGGERNYGYTF
j_call: TRBJ1-1; v_call: TRBV28; cdr3_aa: CASSPPRDRVIAFF
j_call: TRBJ2-5; v_call: TRBV28; cdr3_aa: CASSAGTGPAGETQYF
j_call: TRBJ2-7; v_call: TRBV9; cdr3_aa: CASSVGDRGVEQYF
j_call: TRBJ2-3; v_call: TRBV4-2; cdr3_aa: CASSQGVTQLDTQYF
j_call: TRBJ2-3; v_call: TRBV29-1; cdr3_aa: CSAGDWGGADTQYF
j_call: TRBJ1-1; v_call: TRBV5-1; cdr3_aa: CASSLATGRGAFF
j_call: TRBJ1-1; v_call: TRBV7-2; cdr3_aa: CASSLQPGIVEMNTEAFF
j_call: TRBJ2-2; v_call: TRBV7-8; cdr3_aa: CASRNRGGNTGELFF
j_call: TRBJ2-2; v_call: TRBV5-1; cdr3_aa: CASTPMTGNTGELFF
j_call: TRBJ2-7; v_call: TRBV6-5; cdr3_aa: CASSYGTGGYEQYF
j_call: TRBJ2-7; v_call: TRBV11-2; cdr3_aa: CASSLAPLAGGPRRDEQYF
j_call: TRBJ2-7; v_call: TRBV11-1; cdr3_aa: CASSFGQGAGYEQYF
j_call: TRBJ1-4; v_call: TRBV25-1; cdr3_aa: CASSESGTGHEKLFF
j_call: TRBJ1-1; v_call: TRBV28; cdr3_aa: CASSTNRGGSTEAFF
j_call: TRBJ1-2; v_call: TRBV30; cdr3_aa: CAWTTGNYGYTF
j_call: TRBJ1-2; v_call: TRBV27; cdr3_aa: CASSLGTDYGYTF
j_call: TRBJ2-3; v_call: TRBV7-8; cdr3_aa: CASSPRLGVADTQYF
j_call: TRBJ1-6; v_call: TRBV5-1; cdr3_aa: CASSLVRRTEYNSPLHF
j_call: TRBJ1-5; v_call: TRBV30; cdr3_aa: CAWSGVGRSNQPQHF
j_call: TRBJ2-7; v_call: TRBV10-3; cdr3_aa: CAITKQSSHEQYF
j_call: TRBJ1-2; v_call: TRBV9; cdr3_aa: CASSPLGGGLRYYGYTF
j_call: TRBJ1-5; v_call: TRBV28; cdr3_aa: CASSYHRGRDQPQHF
j_call: TRBJ1-3; v_call: TRBV19; cdr3_aa: CATSTRDRGLRNTIYF
j_call: TRBJ1-4; v_call: TRBV20-1; cdr3_aa: CSVTGGEKLFF
j_call: TRBJ2-7; v_call: TRBV7-8; cdr3_aa: CASSAQGIPLSYEQYF
j_call: TRBJ1-4; v_call: TRBV7-9; cdr3_aa: CASSPLEKLFF
j_call: TRBJ2-7; v_call: TRBV2; cdr3_aa: CASSTGSYEQYF
j_call: TRBJ2-7; v_call: TRBV28; cdr3_aa: CASSHLTRPYEQYF
j_call: TRBJ2-1; v_call: TRBV7-9; cdr3_aa: CASSPTSFYEQFF
j_call: TRBJ1-2; v_call: TRBV9; cdr3_aa: CASSVAPWGQGADYGYTF
j_call: TRBJ1-5; v_call: TRBV20-1; cdr3_aa: CSASISSQDNQPQHF
j_call: TRBJ2-7; v_call: TRBV9; cdr3_aa: CASSAGTGTPRWYEQYF
j_call: TRBJ1-1; v_call: TRBV2; cdr3_aa: CASRGQGAGNTEAFF
j_call: TRBJ1-2; v_call: TRBV24-1; cdr3_aa: CATSAANYGYTF
j_call: TRBJ2-3; v_call: TRBV6-4; cdr3_aa: CASSGSGSTDTQYF
j_call: TRBJ1-5; v_call: TRBV28; cdr3_aa: CASSQGQGASQPQHF
j_call: TRBJ1-1; v_call: TRBV7-8; cdr3_aa: CASSRVGGLMNTEAFF
j_call: TRBJ2-3; v_call: TRBV2; cdr3_aa: CASSPGTSSTDTQYF
j_call: TRBJ1-2; v_call: TRBV27; cdr3_aa: CASSLTGSDGYTF
j_call: TRBJ2-5; v_call: TRBV11-3; cdr3_aa: CASSLGGQETQYF
j_call: TRBJ2-1; v_call: TRBV12-2; cdr3_aa: CASRSLEGTSGNEQFF
j_call: TRBJ1-1; v_call: TRBV3-1/TRBV3-2; cdr3_aa: CASSQDGGGGAFF
j_call: TRBJ2-2; v_call: TRBV6-5; cdr3_aa: CASSLTSGVTGELFF
j_call: TRBJ1-1; v_call: TRBV5-5; cdr3_aa: CASSSLPGGEAFF
j_call: TRBJ1-1; v_call: TRBV3-1/TRBV3-2; cdr3_aa: CASSLQGEAEAFF
j_call: TRBJ1-2; v_call: TRBV7-3; cdr3_aa: CASSPQTGPLNYGYTF
j_call: TRBJ1-6; v_call: TRBV5-1; cdr3_aa: CASSLAGHSPLHF
j_call: TRBJ1-1; v_call: TRBV28; cdr3_aa: CASSPWTGNTEAFF
j_call: TRBJ1-4; v_call: TRBV4-1; cdr3_aa: CASSQPAGGRGREKLFF
j_call: TRBJ2-1; v_call: TRBV9; cdr3_aa: CASSVVWGGQGNEQFF
j_call: TRBJ2-5; v_call: TRBV28; cdr3_aa: CASSFDIQETQYF